This T cell receptor (beta chain) was recovered during a study of CXCR3-negative and CXCR3-positive naive CD8 T cells (dated by TCRdb to between 2019 and 2020). Background on the whole study: About 135 million TRB reads were obtained in total, roughly 1.5 +/- 0.3 million reads per library. The diversity and physicochemical repertoire analyses included 11 donors pooled from two independent experiments. Naive subsets from 5 or 6 donors and memory cells from 3 donors were included in the TRBV-TRBJ cluster analysis. General study outcomes and caveats: Repertoire diversity was comparably high in both naive subsets but much lower in memory CD8+ T cells. Naive CXCR3-negative and CXCR3-positive cells from the same donor showed similar TRBV-TRBJ usage, whereas memory cells showed distinct patterns. CXCR3 expression partially decreased after cryopreservation, so most assays used freshly isolated PBMCs. Because surface CD5, which has been linked to self-reactivity in mice, was comparable between naive subsets, TCR interaction strength was also inferred from TRB CDR3 physicochemical properties.

For every CD8+ T cell subset, approximately 300,000 cells were flow-sorted straight into RLT lysis buffer, and each subset was sorted in triplicate. Peripheral blood mononuclear cells were isolated from buffy coats using standard density gradient centrifugation. Total RNA was extracted from sorted cells with an RNeasy Mini Kit. Details on this clonotype: Its binding antigen is unknown.

For CDR1 and CDR2, the germline V gene lists SQVTM and ANQGSEA. Inclusive of the bounding cysteine and phenylalanine, the CDR3 is 15 residues long. The DNA is unrecorded. The sequencer was a NextSeq 550. The Human TCR Profiling Kit (MiLaboratory) was used to prepare UMI-labeled 5' RACE TRB cDNA libraries. cDNA synthesis used the entire amount of extracted RNA, and PCR amplification then used the entire amount of cDNA produced. The libraries were made side by side, with each library going through the same number of PCR cycles. The source study handled its data this way. About 52,000 +/- 9,100 unique UMI-labeled TRB cDNA molecules per library were extracted with MIGEC and MiXCR, with at least two reads per UMI required. On average, roughly 40,000 +/- 10,000 functional in-frame TRB CDR3 nucleotide clonotypes lacking stop codons were found per library. After each sample was downsampled to 5000 UMI-labeled TRB molecules, VDJtools was used to calculate diversity metrics such as normalized Shannon-Wiener and Chao1. Clonotype-size-weighted physicochemical properties of the central five CDR3 residues (interaction energy, strength, volume and Kidera factor 4) were computed in VDJtools. After the reads were reprocessed by TCRdb, one entry was made per CDR3 protein sequence, with no DNA. The authors' filters were not applied to this entry. The record for this sample contains about 43,000 distinct CDR3 sequences. The top ten hold about 15% of the sample.

The chain is encoded by TRBV29-1 joined to TRBJ2-3; with no DNA, the TCRdb D assignment of TRBD1 cannot be verified. Sequencing input: memory CD8+ T cells from blood. The cell subset or site label on this specimen signifies: conventional CD8+ memory T cells (TMEM), sorted as controls. This TCR came from a human donor in good health. Some clones in this sample may be carry-over from other donors' samples. The CDR3 protein is CSVPFPGGGTDTQYF.